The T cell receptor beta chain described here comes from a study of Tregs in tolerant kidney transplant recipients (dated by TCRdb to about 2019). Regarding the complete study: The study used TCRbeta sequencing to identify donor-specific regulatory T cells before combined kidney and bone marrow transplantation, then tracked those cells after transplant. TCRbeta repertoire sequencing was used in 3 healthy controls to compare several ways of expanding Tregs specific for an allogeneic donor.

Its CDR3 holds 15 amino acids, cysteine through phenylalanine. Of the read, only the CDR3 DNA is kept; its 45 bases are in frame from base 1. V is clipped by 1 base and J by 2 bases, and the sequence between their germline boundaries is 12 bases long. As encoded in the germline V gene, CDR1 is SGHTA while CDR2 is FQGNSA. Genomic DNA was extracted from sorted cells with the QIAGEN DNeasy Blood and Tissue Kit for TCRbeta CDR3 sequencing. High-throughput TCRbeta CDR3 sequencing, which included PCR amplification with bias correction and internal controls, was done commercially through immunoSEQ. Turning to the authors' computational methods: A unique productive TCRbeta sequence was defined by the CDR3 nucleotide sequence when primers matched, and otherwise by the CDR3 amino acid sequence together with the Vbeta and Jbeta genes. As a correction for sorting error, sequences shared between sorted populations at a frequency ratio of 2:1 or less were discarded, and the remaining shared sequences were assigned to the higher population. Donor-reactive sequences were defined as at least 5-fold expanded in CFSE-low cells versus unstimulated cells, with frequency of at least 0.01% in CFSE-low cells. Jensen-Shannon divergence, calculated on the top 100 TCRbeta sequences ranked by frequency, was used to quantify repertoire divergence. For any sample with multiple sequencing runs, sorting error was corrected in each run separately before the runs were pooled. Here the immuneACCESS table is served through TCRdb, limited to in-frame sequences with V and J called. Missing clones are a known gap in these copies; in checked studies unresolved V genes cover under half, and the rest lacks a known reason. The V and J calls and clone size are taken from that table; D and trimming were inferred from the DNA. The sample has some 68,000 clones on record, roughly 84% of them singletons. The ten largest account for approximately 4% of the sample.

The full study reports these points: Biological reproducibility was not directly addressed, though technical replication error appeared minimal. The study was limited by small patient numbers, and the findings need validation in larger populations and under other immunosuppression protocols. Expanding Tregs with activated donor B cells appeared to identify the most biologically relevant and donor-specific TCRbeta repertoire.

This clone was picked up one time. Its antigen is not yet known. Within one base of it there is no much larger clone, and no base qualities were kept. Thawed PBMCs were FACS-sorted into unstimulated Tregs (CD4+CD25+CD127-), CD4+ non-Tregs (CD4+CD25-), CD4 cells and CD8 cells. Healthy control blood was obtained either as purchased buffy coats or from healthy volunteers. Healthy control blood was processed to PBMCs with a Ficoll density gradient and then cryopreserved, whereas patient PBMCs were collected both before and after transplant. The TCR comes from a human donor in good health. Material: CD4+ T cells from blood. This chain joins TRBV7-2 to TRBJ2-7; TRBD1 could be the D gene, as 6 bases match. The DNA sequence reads TGTGCCAGCAGCTTAGTATCGGGACACACCTACGAGCAGTACTTC. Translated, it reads CASSLVSGHTYEQYF.